These T cell receptor beta chains were read from a single sample in a study of CD8 T cells in Susac syndrome. From the immunoSEQ multiplex PCR reads, TCRdb called clonotypes with MiXCR, one entry per CDR3 protein. The table has some 110,000 distinct CDR3 sequences, 90% to 95% seen once. What was sequenced was CD4+ T cells from PBMCs. Every receptor here comes from a human donor in good health. Both conserved end residues are part of each CDR3. A D gene is named only where the DNA matches it firmly. Clone size is stated in some rows and not others, as once, few, many or a class when expanded.

clone size	V gene	J gene	D gene	CDR3 DNA	CDR3 protein
-	TRBV7-9	TRBJ1-2	-	TGTGCCAGCAGCCCGAGGGCGGGCTACACCTTC	CASSPRAGYTF
once	TRBV7-9	TRBJ2-4	-	TGTGCCAGCAGCCCCCCCCAAAGATATGGGGGGGCCAAAAACATTCAGTACTTC	CASSPPQRYGGAKNIQYF
once	TRBV3-1	TRBJ2-7	TRBD1	TGTGCCAGCAGCCAAGTCCTGACAGGGGGGCGCGAGCAGTACTTC	CASSQVLTGGREQYF
-	TRBV7-8	TRBJ1-4	-	TGTGCCAGCAGCTTGGGTATTAGGGGGACTAATGAAAAACTGTTTTTT	CASSLGIRGTNEKLFF
once	TRBV6-1	TRBJ2-7	-	TGTGCCAGCAGTCGGCCCAAGACCAGCCACGAGCAGTACTTC	CASSRPKTSHEQYF
-	TRBV7-6	TRBJ2-3	TRBD2	TGTGCCAGCAGCTTCGGACTAGCGGGCGTACCAGATACGCAGTATTTT	CASSFGLAGVPDTQYF
-	TRBV18	TRBJ2-7	TRBD2	TGTGCCAGCTCACAAACGGGGGGCTACGAGCAGTACTTC	CASSQTGGYEQYF
-	TRBV6-6	TRBJ1-3	-	TGTGCCAGCACCCAGGGTTCGGGAAACACCATATATTTT	CASTQGSGNTIYF
once	TRBV5-1	TRBJ1-1	-	TGCGCCAGCAGCTTGGTGGGTCTGGAGGCTTTCTTT	CASSLVGLEAFF
once	TRBV20-1	TRBJ2-7	-	TGCAGCACTCGTAGCCGGGACTCAACCTACGAGCAGTACTTC	CSTRSRDSTYEQYF
-	TRBV18	TRBJ1-1	TRBD1	TGTGCCAGCTCACCCGGGACAGGGTCGATGAACACTGAAGCTTTCTTT	CASSPGTGSMNTEAFF
-	TRBV7-8	TRBJ2-1	TRBD2	TGTGCCAGCAGCCCTAGACTAGCGGCGAGCTCCTACAATGAGCAGTTCTTC	CASSPRLAASSYNEQFF
-	TRBV5-5	TRBJ2-5	TRBD2	TGTGCCAGCAGCTCCTCGAGTAGCGGGAGGGGAGAGACCCAGTACTTC	CASSSSSSGRGETQYF
-	TRBV12-3/TRBV12-4	TRBJ2-7	TRBD1	TGTGCCAGCAGTAGGACAGGGAGCAACGAGCAGTACTTC	CASSRTGSNEQYF
-	TRBV10-2	TRBJ1-1	-	TGCGCCAGCCGCACAACGAGAAGGGCCCCTGAAGCTTTCTTT	CASRTTRRAPEAFF
-	TRBV27	TRBJ2-5	TRBD2	TGTGCCAGCAGGAACCGGGGGGTCCGCCAAGAGACCCAGTACTTC	CASRNRGVRQETQYF
-	TRBV7-9	TRBJ1-2	-	TGTGCCAGCAGCATCCCGGGGGGGCCCCCTCGGGGCTACACCTTC	CASSIPGGPPRGYTF
-	TRBV2	TRBJ1-2	TRBD1	TGTGCCAGCACCAGACCCAACAGGGGGTCTATTGATGGCTACACCTTC	CASTRPNRGSIDGYTF
-	TRBV10-3	TRBJ2-2	-	TGTGCCATCAGCTTCCTCCCCGGGGAGCTGTTTTTT	CAISFLPGELFF
-	TRBV3-1	TRBJ2-7	-	TGTGCCAGCAGCCCCTCGGCAGGGCCTACCTACGAGCAGTACTTC	CASSPSAGPTYEQYF
-	TRBV29-1	TRBJ2-3	-	TGCAGCGTTGAAGATCGGGGGACGACAGATACGCAGTATTTT	CSVEDRGTTDTQYF
-	TRBV29-1	TRBJ2-1	-	TGCAGCGTTGAAGATCCTTGGGTAGCGGACGCGGGGAACAATGAGCAGTTCTTC	CSVEDPWVADAGNNEQFF
-	TRBV6-4	TRBJ1-1	-	TGTGCCAGCCGGCCTAATTCAAAGTGGACTGAAGCTTTCTTT	CASRPNSKWTEAFF
-	TRBV29-1	TRBJ2-1	-	TGCAGCGTTGAAGAGGGGGGAGGTGGCTCCTACAATGAGCAGTTCTTC	CSVEEGGGGSYNEQFF
-	TRBV3-1	TRBJ1-2	-	TGTGCCAGCAGCCAATCCCAGAGCTTCTATGGCTACACCTTC	CASSQSQSFYGYTF
-	TRBV10-2	TRBJ2-7	-	TGCGCCAGCAGTGAGGTGAGGGACCGCCACGAGCAGTACTTC	CASSEVRDRHEQYF
-	TRBV12-3/TRBV12-4	TRBJ1-1	-	TGTGCCAGCAGCCGACATACGGGGGGGACTGAAGCTTTCTTT	CASSRHTGGTEAFF
-	TRBV23-1	TRBJ1-1	-	TGCGCCAGCAGTCAATCGTCCAGGGGCACTGAAGCTTTCTTT	CASSQSSRGTEAFF
-	TRBV20-1	TRBJ2-2	-	TGCAGTGCTAGGTGGCCGAACACCGGGGAGCTGTTTTTT	CSARWPNTGELFF
-	TRBV2	TRBJ1-2	TRBD1	TGTGCCAGCGTCGAAGGACAGGCCTATGGCTACACCTTC	CASVEGQAYGYTF
-	TRBV20-1	TRBJ2-5	-	TGCAGTGCTAACCCGGCTGGGCTGGGCCAAGAGACCCAGTACTTC	CSANPAGLGQETQYF
-	TRBV9	TRBJ2-6	TRBD1	TGTGCCAGCAGCGTAGGAGGGGGCTCCTCTGGGGCCAACGTCCTGACTTTC	CASSVGGGSSGANVLTF
-	TRBV20-1	TRBJ2-5	-	TGCAGTGCTAGAGATCCGTCGGAGACCCAGTACTTC	CSARDPSETQYF